This T cell receptor beta chain was recovered during a study of T-cell memory formation after mild COVID-19 (TCRdb year 2021). As for the study more broadly: TCR sequence clusters from the two donors were largely donor specific. In a couple of donors, T-cell clones that expanded and contracted after mild COVID-19 were followed by sequencing TCRalpha and TCRbeta repertoires longitudinally. The cohort was made up of two young adult volunteers, one female and one male, who were previously healthy.

Trimmed from V: 4 bases; trimmed from J: 2 bases; junction bases lacking a gene match: 7. Via the germline V gene, CDR1 is SQVTM and CDR2 ANQGSEA. The CDR3, from cysteine to phenylalanine, totals 15 residues. This entry keeps only the CDR3 DNA: 45 bases, framed from base 1. PBMCs were isolated by Ficoll-Paque density gradient centrifugation. Sequencing used an Illumina NovaSeq 6000. Using 5'RACE with constant-segment primers, TCRalpha and TCRbeta cDNA libraries were constructed, with sample barcodes and unique molecular identifiers added in the process. Trizol reagent was used to extract RNA from every sample. Library amplification was performed in two PCR steps, and a second sample barcode and Illumina TruSeq adapters were introduced in the second step. The libraries were sequenced on an Illumina NovaSeq using 2 x 150 bp paired-end reads. The paper's data handling went like this. With migec v1.2.7, reads were demultiplexed and then collapsed into UMI-guided consensus sequences. Using mixcr v2.1.11, UMI consensuses were aligned to TRA and TRB V and J templates and then assembled into clonotypes. A clonotype was counted as expanded or contracted only if both edgeR and NoisET called the change significant, with noise models trained on biological replicates. edgeR calls used a false discovery rate-adjusted p below 0.01 and a log2 fold-change threshold of 1. As an exploratory analysis of dynamics, PCA with hierarchical clustering was applied to max-normalized trajectories of the 1000 most abundant clonotypes. Separately sequenced CD4+ and CD8+ repertoires were used to assign a CD4 or CD8 phenotype to each responding clone. TCRdb's own reprocessing of the public reads used fastp at Q25 and MiXCR and kept productive beta chains. All rows with the same CDR3 protein become a single entry with the most common DNA and genes. These V and J calls rely on TCRdb rather than the paper's analysis. The sample table contains some 300,000 distinct CDR3 sequences; only one count was recorded for less than 25% of them. Together, the top ten hold 21% of the sample.

This clonotype was seen ten or more times. Its recognized antigen is unknown. Base qualities are not at hand, and no much larger clone is one base apart. What the study reported, not specific to this receptor: Clones contracting from day 15 to 85 had balanced CD4/CD8 phenotypes, while a second wave expanding from day 15 to 37 was biased towards CD4+. Only two mild cases were covered in the study, and larger cohorts including severe cases with pre-infection samples were considered necessary. SARS-CoV-2 specificity was not confirmed for the second-wave clones peaking on day 37. Some responding clones were detected in pre-infection memory, suggesting pre-existing cross-reactive memory T cells joined the SARS-CoV-2 response. Contracting CD4+ clones were found mainly in CM and EM memory subsets, while CD8+ clones were enriched in EMRA.

The sample taken for sequencing was PBMCs or a T cell subset sorted from them (not recorded which). The receptor chain draws on TRBV29-1 and TRBJ2-2, with 7 bases aligning to TRBD1. This receptor was obtained from a young man who had mild COVID-19 (a few samples of this study predate the infection). The sample titles of this study are shuffled in the database, so cell type and time point are left out; the donor was told from shared clones. This receptor carries the CDR3 CSVGTDRLNTGELFF. The sequenced DNA is TGCAGCGTTGGGACGGACAGGTTAAACACCGGGGAGCTGTTTTTT.